This T cell receptor (beta chain) was found in a study of OX40 agonist ivuxolimab in advanced cancers. Background on the whole study: Ivuxolimab was a fully human IgG2 agonistic monoclonal antibody targeting the costimulatory receptor OX40 (CD134). In the dose-escalation cohort, approximately 82% of patients were male, and the mean age was approximately 60 years, with a range of 23 to 79. Among the 50 to 55 dose-escalation patients, about 20 had hepatocellular carcinoma, around 15 melanoma, 9 renal cell carcinoma and 9 head and neck cancer. Patients were allowed to have had prior anti-PD-1, anti-PD-L1 or anti-CTLA-4 therapy, and less than 45% of the dose-escalation patients had previously received checkpoint inhibitors. The purpose of peripheral TCRbeta sequencing was to test whether ivuxolimab changed TCR sequence diversity and led to clonal T-cell expansion. Three dose-escalation patients achieved partial responses, one with hepatocellular carcinoma and two with cutaneous melanoma. The paper describes the monotherapy dose-escalation part (N of about 47 patients) of the phase I trial of ivuxolimab. Intravenous ivuxolimab was administered to patients every 2 weeks at six dose levels: 0.01, 0.1, 0.3, 1.5, 3 and 10 mg/kg. The investigation overall reported the following: After ivuxolimab, CD8+ T cells had more expanded clones than CD4+ T cells on average. Clonal expansion of both CD4+ and CD8+ blood T cells was observed from baseline to week 6 at doses 0.1 to 3.0 mg/kg. In partial responders in the 0.1-3.0 mg/kg groups, normalized peripheral clonal expansion was found to be among the lowest, especially among CD8+ T cells. The antigen specificity of the peripheral T cells that underwent clonal expansion was not determined. Low levels of normalized T-cell clonal expansion were also seen in some patients who did not respond.

With regard to this clone: Its antigen is unknown. No much larger clonotype is one base removed from it; base qualities were not supplied.

The CDR3 goes from the cysteine to the phenylalanine over 14 residues. Only CDR3 DNA is held: 42 bases, read in frame from base 1. V drops 1 base and J drops 0 bases, leaving 5 bases in between. From a lookup of the germline V gene (reference sequence), CDR1 and CDR2 are LNHDA and SQIVND. To sequence the TCRbeta CDR3 region, genomic DNA was isolated from the sorted cells. The immunoSEQ Assay was used to sequence the TCRbeta CDR3 regions. TCRdb obtained this table from immuneACCESS and retained in-frame rearrangements with V and J assigned. These tables miss some clones; where compared with another copy, unresolved V genes account for less than half of the shortfall, and the remainder is unexplained. For this sample the table gives tens of thousands of clones, of which approximately 84% were detected only once. Roughly 7% of the sample belongs to the ten largest clones. Patients with autoimmune disease history or receiving systemic immunosuppression were excluded from the trial. Peripheral blood for TCR sequencing was collected from all dose cohorts at baseline, on cycle 4 day 1, and on cycle 7 day 1. The samples were taken from a phase I, first-in-human, multicenter, open-label dose-escalation trial of ivuxolimab. Adults with locally advanced or metastatic melanoma, renal cell, hepatocellular, or head and neck squamous cell carcinoma were enrolled in the trial. Before TCR sequencing, CD4+ T cells and CD8+ T cells from peripheral blood were sorted into separate populations.

The sample here was CD4+ or CD8+ T cells sorted from blood, taken in a trial of the OX40 agonist ivuxolimab. The sequence was collected from an adult with an advanced solid tumor such as melanoma, head and neck, liver or kidney cancer. The chain couples TRBV19 to TRBJ2-3; the D gene cannot be named for sure. The DNA sequence reads TGTGCCAGTAGTATAGCTCCCAGCACAGATACGCAGTATTTT. Its amino acids are CASSIAPSTDTQYF.